The entry below gives a single T cell receptor beta chain sequence along with its context. The data were taken from a study of blood T cell repertoires in COVID-19. V was shortened by 1 base and J by 9 bases, with 9 bases between the two germline ends. Germline V gene lookup returns CDR1 SNHLY and CDR2 FYNNEI. CDR3 length equals 12 residues. This table comes from immunoSEQ multiplex PCR, and its TCRdb copy is limited to in-frame clones, with some not included. The profile shows approximately 91,000 clones, roughly 72% of them singletons. Sequenced material: peripheral blood. This sequence originates from an older man with acute or convalescent COVID-19. The V gene is TRBV2, the J gene TRBJ1-1; no firm D call. The CDR3 DNA sequence: TGTGCCAGCAGTGAAGGCCCAGGAAAAGCTTTCTTT. Translated: CASSEGPGKAFF.